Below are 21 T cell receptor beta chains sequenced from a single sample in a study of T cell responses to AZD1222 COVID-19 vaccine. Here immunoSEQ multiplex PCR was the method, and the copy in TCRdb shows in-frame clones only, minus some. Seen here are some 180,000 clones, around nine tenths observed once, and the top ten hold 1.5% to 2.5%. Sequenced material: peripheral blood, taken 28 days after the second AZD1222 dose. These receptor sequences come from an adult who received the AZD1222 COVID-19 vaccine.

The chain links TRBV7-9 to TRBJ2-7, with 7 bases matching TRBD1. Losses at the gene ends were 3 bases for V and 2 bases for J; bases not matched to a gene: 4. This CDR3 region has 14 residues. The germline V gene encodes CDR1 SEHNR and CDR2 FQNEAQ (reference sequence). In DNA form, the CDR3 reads TGTGCCAGCAGCTTGCCGGGACAGACCTACGAGCAGTACTTC. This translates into CASSLPGQTYEQYF. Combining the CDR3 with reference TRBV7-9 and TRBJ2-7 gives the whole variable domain DTGVSQNPRHKITKRGQNVTFRCDPISEHNRLYWYRQTLGQGPEFLTYFQNEAQLEKSRLLSDRFSAERPKGSFSTLEIQRTEQGDSAMYLCASSLPGQTYEQYFGPGTRLTVT.

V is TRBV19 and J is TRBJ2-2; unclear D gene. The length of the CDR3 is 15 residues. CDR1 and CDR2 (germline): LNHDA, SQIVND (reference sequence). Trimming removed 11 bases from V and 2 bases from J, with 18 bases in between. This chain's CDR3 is CAVAAITTNTGELFF. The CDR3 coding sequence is TGTGCCGTTGCCGCGATTACCACAAACACCGGGGAGCTGTTTTTT.

The CDR3 loop reads CASSQDTTGLSSGNTIYF. In DNA form, the CDR3 reads TGCGCCAGCAGCCAAGATACGACAGGGTTAAGCTCTGGAAACACCATATATTTT. V usage is TRBV4-3 and J usage is TRBJ1-3; the match to TRBD1 covers 7 bases. J lost 0 bases, V lost 0 bases, and 8 bases had no gene match. Looked up from germline, CDR1 is LGHNA and CDR2 is YSLEER. This CDR3 contains 18 residues.

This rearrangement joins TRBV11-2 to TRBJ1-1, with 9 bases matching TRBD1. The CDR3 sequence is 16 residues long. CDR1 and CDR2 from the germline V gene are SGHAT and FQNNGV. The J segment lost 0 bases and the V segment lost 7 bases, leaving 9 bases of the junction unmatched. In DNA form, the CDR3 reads TGTGCCAGCAACCTCCGGGACAGGGCATTGAACACTGAAGCTTTCTTT. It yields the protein CASNLRDRALNTEAFF.

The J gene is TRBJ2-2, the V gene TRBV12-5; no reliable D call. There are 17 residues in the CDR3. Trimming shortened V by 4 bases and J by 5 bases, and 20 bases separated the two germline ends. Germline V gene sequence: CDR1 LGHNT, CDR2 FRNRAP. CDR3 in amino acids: CASGSISPWDQTGELFF. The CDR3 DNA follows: TGTGCTAGTGGTTCCATTTCCCCATGGGATCAGACCGGGGAGCTGTTTTTT.

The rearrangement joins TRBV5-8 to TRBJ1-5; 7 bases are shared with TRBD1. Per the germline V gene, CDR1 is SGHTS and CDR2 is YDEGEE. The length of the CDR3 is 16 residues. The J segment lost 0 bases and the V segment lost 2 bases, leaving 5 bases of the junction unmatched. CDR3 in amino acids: CASSFGTDYSNQPQHF. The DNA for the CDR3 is TGTGCCAGCAGCTTTGGGACAGATTATAGCAATCAGCCCCAGCATTTT.

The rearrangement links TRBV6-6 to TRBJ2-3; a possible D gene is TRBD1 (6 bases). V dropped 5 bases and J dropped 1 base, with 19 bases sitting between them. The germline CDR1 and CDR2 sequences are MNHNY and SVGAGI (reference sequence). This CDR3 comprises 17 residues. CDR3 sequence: CASSQFDRSGGTDTQYF. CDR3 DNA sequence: TGTGCCAGCAGTCAATTCGACAGGTCCGGGGGCACAGATACGCAGTATTTT.

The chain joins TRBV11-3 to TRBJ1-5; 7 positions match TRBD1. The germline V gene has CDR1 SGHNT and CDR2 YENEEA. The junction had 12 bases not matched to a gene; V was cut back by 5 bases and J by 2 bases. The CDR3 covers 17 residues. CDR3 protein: CASSQFEPGGGNQPQHF. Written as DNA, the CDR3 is TGTGCCAGCAGCCAATTCGAACCAGGGGGAGGCAATCAGCCCCAGCATTTT.

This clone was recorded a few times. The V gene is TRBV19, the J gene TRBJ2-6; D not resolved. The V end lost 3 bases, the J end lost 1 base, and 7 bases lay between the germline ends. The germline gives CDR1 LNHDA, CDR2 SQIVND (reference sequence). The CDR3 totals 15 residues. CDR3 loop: CASSILRSGANVLTF. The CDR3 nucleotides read TGTGCCAGTAGTATTCTGCGGTCTGGGGCCAACGTCCTGACTTTC. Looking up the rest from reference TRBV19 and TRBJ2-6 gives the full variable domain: DGGITQSPKYLFRKEGQNVTLSCEQNLNHDAMYWYRQDPGQGLRLIYYSQIVNDFQKGDIAEGYSVSREKKESFPLTVTSAQKNPTAFYLCASSILRSGANVLTFGAGSRLTVL.

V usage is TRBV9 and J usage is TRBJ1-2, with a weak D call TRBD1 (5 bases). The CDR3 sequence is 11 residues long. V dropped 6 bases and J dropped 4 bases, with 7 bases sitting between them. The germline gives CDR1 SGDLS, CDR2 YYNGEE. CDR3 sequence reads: CASTGGYGYTF. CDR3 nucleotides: TGTGCCAGCACCGGGGGCTATGGCTACACCTTC.

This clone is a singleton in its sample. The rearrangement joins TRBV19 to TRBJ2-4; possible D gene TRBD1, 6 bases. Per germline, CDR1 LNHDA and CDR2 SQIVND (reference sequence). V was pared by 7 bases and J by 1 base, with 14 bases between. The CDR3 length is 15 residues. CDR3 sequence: CASKWQGTAKNIQYF. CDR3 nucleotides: TGTGCCAGTAAGTGGCAGGGGACGGCCAAAAACATTCAGTACTTC.

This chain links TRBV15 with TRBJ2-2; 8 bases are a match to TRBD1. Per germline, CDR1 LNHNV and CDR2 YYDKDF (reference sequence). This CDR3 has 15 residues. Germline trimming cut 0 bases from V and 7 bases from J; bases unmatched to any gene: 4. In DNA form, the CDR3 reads TGTGCCACCAGCAGAGACAGGGGGCTTGGCGGGGAGCTGTTTTTT. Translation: CATSRDRGLGGELFF.

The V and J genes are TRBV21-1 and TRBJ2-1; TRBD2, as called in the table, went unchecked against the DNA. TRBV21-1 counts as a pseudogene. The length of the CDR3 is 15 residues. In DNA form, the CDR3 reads TGTGCCAGCAGCATTCGACTAGCGGCCAACAATGAGCAGTTCTTC. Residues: CASSIRLAANNEQFF.

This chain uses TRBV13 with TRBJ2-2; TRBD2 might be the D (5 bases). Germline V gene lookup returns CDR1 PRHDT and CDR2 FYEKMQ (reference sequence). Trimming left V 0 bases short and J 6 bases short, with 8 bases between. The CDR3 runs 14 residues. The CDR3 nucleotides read TGTGCCAGCAGCTTAGGCCTCGGGGCCGGGGAGCTGTTTTTT. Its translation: CASSLGLGAGELFF.

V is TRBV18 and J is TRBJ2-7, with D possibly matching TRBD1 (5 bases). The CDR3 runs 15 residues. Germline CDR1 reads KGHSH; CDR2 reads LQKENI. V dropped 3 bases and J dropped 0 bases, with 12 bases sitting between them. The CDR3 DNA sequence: TGTGCCAGCTCACCGAGGCAGGGCCTCTCCTACGAGCAGTACTTC. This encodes CASSPRQGLSYEQYF. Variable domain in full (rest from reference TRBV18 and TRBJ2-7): NAGVMQNPRHLVRRRGQEARLRCSPMKGHSHVYWYRQLPEEGLKFMVYLQKENIIDESGMPKERFSAEFPKEGPSILRIQQVVRGDSAAYFCASSPRQGLSYEQYFGPGTRLTVT.

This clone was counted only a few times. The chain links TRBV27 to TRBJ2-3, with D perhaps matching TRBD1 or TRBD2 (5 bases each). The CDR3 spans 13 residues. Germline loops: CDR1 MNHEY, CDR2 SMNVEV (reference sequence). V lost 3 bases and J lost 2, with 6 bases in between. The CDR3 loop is CASSFGATDTQYF. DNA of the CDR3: TGTGCCAGCAGTTTCGGGGCCACAGATACGCAGTATTTT.

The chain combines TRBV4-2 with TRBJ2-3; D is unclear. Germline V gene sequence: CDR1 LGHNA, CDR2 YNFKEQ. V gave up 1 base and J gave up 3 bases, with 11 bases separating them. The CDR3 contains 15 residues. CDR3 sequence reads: CASSQGPETTDTQYF. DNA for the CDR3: TGTGCCAGCAGCCAAGGCCCCGAAACGACAGATACGCAGTATTTT.

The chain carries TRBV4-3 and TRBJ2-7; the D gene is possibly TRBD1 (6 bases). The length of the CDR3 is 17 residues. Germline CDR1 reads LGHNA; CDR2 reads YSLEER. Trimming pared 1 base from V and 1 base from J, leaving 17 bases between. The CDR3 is CASSQGAAGAISYEQYF. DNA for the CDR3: TGCGCCAGCAGCCAAGGGGCCGCAGGGGCGATTTCCTACGAGCAGTACTTC.

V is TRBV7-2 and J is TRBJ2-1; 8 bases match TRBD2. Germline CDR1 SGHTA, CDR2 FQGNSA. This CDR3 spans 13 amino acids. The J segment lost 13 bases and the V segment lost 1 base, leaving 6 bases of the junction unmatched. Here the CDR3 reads CASSLGTSPLQFF. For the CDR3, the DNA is TGTGCCAGCAGCTTAGGGACTAGCCCCCTTCAGTTCTTC.

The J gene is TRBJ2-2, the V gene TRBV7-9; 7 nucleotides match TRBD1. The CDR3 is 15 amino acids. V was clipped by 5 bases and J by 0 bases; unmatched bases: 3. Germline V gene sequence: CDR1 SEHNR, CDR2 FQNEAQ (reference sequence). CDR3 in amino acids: CASSPGQPNTGELFF. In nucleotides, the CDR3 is TGTGCCAGCAGCCCGGGACAGCCGAACACCGGGGAGCTGTTTTTT.

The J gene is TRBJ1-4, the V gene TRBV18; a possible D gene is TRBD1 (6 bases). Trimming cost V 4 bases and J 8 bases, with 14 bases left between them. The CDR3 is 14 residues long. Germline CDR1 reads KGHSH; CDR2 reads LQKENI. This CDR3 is CASSRSRGGEKLFF. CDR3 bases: TGTGCCAGCTCACGTTCGAGAGGGGGGGAAAAACTGTTTTTT.